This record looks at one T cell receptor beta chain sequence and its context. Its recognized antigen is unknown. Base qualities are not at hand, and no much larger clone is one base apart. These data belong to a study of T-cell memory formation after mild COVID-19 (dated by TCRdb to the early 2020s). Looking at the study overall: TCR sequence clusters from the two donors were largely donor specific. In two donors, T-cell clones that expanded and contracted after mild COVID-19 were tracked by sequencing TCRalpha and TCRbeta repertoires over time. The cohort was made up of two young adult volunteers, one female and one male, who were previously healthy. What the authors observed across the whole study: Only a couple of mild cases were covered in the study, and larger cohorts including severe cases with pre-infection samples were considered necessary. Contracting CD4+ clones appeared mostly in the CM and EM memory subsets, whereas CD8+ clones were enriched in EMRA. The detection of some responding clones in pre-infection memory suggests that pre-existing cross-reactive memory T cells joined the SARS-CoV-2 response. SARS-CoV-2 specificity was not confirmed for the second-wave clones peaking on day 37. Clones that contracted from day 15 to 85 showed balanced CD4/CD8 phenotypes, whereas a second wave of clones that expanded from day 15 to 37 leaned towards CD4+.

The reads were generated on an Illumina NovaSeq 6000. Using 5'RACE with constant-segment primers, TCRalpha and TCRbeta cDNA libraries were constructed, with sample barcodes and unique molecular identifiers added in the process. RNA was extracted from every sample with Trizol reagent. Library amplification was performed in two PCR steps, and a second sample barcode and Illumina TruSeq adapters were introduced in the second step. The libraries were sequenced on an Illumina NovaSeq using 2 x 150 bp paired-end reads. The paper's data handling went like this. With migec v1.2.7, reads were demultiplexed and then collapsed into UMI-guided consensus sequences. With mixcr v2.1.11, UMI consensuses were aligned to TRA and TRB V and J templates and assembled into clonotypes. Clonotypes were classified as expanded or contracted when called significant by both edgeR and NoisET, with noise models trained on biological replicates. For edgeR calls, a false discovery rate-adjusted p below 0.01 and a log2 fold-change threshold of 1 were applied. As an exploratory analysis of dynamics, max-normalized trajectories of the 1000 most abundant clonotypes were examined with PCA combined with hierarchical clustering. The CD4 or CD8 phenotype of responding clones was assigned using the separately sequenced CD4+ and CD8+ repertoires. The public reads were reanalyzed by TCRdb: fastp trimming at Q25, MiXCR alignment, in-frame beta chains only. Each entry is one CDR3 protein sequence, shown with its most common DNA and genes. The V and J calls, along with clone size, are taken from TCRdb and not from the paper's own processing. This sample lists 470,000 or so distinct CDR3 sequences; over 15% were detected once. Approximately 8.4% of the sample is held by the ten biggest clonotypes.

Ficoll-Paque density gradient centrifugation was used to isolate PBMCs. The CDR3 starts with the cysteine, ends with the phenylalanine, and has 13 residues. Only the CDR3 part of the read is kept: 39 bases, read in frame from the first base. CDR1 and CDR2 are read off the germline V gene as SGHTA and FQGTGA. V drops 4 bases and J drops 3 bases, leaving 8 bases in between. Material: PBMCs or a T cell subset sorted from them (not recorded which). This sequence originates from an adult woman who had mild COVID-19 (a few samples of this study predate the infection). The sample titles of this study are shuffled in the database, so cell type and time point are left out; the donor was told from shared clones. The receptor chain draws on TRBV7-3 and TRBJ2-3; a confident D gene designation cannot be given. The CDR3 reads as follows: CASSYGHTDTQYF. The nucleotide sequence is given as TGTGCCAGCAGCTACGGTCATACAGATACGCAGTATTTT.